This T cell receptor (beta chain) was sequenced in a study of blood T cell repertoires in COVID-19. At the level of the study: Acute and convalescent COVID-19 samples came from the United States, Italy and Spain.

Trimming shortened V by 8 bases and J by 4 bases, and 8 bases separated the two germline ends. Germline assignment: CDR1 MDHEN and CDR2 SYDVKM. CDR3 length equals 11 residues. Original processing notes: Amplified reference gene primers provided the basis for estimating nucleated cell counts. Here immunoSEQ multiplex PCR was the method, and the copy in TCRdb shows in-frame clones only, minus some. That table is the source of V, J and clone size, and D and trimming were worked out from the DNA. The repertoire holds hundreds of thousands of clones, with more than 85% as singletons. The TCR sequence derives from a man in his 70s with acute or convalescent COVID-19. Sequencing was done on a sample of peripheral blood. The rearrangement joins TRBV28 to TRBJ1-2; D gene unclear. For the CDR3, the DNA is TGTGCCAGCCAGAATGGCTATGGCTACACCTTC. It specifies CASQNGYGYTF.